This T cell receptor beta chain was recovered during a study of T cell repertoires in cytomegalovirus infection. Study background: Well-studied HLA-B-restricted epitopes and recently identified HLA-C-restricted epitopes of CMV were both used in the study. It can be stated that public TCR beta signatures indicated CMV infection as well as a matching HLA type.

Regarding the study as a whole: Identification of carriers of CMV plus the relevant HLA was performed using cumulative public TCR beta family frequency. CMV-specific TCR beta clonotypes restricted by HLA-C dominated the ex vivo response.

As concerns this clonotype: Its specificity is not known.

From germline, CDR1 is SGHTA and CDR2 FQGTGA. Between the trimmed V and J ends, which lost 1 base and 2 bases, there was a span of 11 bases. The CDR3 totals 15 residues. MiXCR was run by TCRdb on the reads, yielding one entry per CDR3 protein. The table lists about 920,000 distinct CDR3 sequences, roughly a third of them singletons, with around 15% in the top ten. This sequence originates from a human donor in good health (CMV status not recorded). Some clones in this sample may be carry-over from other donors' samples. The chain is built from TRBV7-3 and TRBJ1-1; the D gene is possibly TRBD1 (6 bases). The material was cultured CD8+ T cells from PBMCs, obtained from culture after CMV antigen stimulation. In DNA form, the CDR3 reads TGTGCCAGCAGCTTAAGTGGGGGGCACAACACTGAAGCTTTCTTT. It specifies CASSLSGGHNTEAFF.